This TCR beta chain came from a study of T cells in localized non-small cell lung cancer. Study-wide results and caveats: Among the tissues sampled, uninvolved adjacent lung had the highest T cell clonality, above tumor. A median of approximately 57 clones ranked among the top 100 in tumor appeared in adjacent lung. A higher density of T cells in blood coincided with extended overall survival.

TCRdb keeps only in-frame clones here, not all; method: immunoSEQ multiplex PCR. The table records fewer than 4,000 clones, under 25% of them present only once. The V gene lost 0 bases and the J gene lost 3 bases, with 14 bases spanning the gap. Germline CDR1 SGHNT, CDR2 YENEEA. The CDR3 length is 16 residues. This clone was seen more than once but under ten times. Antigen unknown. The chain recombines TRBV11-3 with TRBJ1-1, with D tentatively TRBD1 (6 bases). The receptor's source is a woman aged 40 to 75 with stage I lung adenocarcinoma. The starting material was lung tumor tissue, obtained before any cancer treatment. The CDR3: CASSLDGQGRYTEAFF. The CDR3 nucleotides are TGTGCCAGCAGCTTAGATGGGCAGGGGCGTTACACTGAAGCTTTCTTT.